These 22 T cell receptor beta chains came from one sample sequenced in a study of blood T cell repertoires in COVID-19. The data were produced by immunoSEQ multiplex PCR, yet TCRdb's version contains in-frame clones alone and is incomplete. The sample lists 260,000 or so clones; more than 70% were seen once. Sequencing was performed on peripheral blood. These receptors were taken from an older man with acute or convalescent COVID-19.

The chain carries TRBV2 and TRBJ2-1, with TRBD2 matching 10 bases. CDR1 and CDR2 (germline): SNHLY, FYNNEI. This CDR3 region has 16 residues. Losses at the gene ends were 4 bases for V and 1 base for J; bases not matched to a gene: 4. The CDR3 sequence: CASSGSSGRSYNEQFF. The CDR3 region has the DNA TGTGCCAGCAGTGGGAGTAGCGGGAGGTCCTACAATGAGCAGTTCTTC.

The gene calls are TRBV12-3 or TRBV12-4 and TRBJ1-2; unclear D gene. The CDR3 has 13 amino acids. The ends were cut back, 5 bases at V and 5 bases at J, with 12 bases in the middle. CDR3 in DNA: TGTGCCAGCAGTCAGACACCCAAATATGGCTACACCTTC. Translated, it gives CASSQTPKYGYTF.

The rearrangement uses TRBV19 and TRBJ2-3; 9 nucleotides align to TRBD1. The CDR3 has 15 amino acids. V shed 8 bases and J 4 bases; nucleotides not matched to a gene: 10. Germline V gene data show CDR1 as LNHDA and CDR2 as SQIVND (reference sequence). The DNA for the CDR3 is TGTGCCAGTCGCCGAACGGGACAGGGACCAGATACGCAGTATTTT. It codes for CASRRTGQGPDTQYF.

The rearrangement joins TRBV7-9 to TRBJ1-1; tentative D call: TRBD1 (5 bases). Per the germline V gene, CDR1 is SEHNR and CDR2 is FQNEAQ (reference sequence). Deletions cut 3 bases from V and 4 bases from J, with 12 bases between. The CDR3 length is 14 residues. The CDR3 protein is CASSFSGLPTEAFF. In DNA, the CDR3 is TGTGCCAGCAGCTTTTCAGGGCTTCCCACTGAAGCTTTCTTT. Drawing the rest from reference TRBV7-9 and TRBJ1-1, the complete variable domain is DTGVSQNPRHKITKRGQNVTFRCDPISEHNRLYWYRQTLGQGPEFLTYFQNEAQLEKSRLLSDRFSAERPKGSFSTLEIQRTEQGDSAMYLCASSFSGLPTEAFFGQGTRLTVV.

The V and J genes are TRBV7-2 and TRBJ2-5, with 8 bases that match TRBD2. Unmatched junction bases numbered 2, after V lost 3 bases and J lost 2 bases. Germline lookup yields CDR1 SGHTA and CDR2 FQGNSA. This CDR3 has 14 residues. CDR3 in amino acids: CASSFAGGQETQYF. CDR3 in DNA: TGTGCCAGCAGCTTCGCGGGGGGACAAGAGACCCAGTACTTC.

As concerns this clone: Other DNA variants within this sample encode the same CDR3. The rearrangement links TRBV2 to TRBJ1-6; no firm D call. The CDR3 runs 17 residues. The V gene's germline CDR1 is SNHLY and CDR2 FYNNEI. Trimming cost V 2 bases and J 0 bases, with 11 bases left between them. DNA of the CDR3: TGTGCCAGCAGTGAACGGGAAGGTAGCTCCTATAATTCACCCCTCCACTTT. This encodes CASSEREGSSYNSPLHF.

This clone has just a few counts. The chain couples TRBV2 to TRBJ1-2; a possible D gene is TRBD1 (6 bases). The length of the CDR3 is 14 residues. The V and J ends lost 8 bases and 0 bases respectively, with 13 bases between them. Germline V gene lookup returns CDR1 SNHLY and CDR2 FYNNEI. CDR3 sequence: CASGGQISNYGYTF. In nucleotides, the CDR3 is TGTGCCAGCGGAGGACAGATCTCTAACTATGGCTACACCTTC.

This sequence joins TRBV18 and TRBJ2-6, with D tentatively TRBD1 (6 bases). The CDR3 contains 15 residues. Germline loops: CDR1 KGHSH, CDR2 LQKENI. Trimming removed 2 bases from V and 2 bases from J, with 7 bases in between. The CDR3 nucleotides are TGTGCCAGCTCACCAAACAGGGCTGGGGCCAACGTCCTGACTTTC. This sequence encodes CASSPNRAGANVLTF.

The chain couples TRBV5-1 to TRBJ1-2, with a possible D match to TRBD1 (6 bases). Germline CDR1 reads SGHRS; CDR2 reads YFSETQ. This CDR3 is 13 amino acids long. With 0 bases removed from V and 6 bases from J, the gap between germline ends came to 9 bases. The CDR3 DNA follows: TGCGCCAGCAGCTTGGACAGGGACCATGGCTACACCTTC. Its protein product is CASSLDRDHGYTF.

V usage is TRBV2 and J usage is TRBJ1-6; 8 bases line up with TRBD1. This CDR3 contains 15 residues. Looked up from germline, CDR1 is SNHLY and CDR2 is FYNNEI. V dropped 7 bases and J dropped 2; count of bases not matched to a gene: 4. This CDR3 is CASTKDRAYNSPLHF. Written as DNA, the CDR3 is TGTGCCAGCACTAAGGACAGGGCCTATAATTCACCCCTCCACTTT. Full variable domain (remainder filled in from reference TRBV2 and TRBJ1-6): EPEVTQTPSHQVTQMGQEVILRCVPISNHLYFYWYRQILGQKVEFLVSFYNNEISEKSEIFDDQFSVERPDGSNFTLKIRSTKLEDSAMYFCASTKDRAYNSPLHFGNGTRLTVT.

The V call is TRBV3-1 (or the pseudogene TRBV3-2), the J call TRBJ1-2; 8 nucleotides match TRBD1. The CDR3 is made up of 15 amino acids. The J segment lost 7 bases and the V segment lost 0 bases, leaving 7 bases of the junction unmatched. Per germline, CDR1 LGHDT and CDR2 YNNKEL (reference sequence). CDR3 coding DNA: TGTGCCAGCAGCCAAGACTCGACAGGGGCGGCTGGCTACACCTTC. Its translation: CASSQDSTGAAGYTF.

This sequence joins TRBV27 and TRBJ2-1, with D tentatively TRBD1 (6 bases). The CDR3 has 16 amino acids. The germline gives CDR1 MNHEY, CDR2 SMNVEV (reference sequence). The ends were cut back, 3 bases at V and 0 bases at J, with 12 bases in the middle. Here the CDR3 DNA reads TGTGCCAGCAGTTTTCTTCTGACAGGCTCCTACAATGAGCAGTTCTTC. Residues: CASSFLLTGSYNEQFF.

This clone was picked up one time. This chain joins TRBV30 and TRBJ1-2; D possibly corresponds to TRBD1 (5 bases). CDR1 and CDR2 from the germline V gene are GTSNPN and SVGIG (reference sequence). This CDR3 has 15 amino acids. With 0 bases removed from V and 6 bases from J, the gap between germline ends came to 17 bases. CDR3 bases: TGTGCCTGGAGTGTAGGAGGGACGGGGCCGCATGGCTACACCTTC. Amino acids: CAWSVGGTGPHGYTF.

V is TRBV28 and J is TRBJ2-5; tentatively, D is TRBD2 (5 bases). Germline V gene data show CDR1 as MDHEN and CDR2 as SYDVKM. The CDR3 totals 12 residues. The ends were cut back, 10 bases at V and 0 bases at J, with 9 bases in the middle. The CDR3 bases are TGTGCCAACGGGCGGGACCAAGAGACCCAGTACTTC. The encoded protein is CANGRDQETQYF. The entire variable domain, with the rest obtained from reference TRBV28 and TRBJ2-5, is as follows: DVKVTQSSRYLVKRTGEKVFLECVQDMDHENMFWYRQDPGLGLRLIYFSYDVKMKEKGDIPEGYSVSREKKERFSLILESASTNQTSMYLCANGRDQETQYFGPGTRLLVL.

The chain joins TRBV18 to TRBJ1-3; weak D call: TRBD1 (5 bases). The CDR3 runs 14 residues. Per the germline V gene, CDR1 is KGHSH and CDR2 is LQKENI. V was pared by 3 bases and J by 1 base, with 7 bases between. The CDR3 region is CASSPRGSGNTIYF. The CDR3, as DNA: TGTGCCAGCTCACCTCGGGGGTCTGGAAACACCATATATTTT.

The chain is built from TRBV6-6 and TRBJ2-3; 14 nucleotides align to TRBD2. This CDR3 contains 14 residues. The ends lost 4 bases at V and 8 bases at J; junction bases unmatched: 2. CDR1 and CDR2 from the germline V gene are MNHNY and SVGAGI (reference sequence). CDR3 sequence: CASSSGLAGVTQYF. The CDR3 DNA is TGTGCCAGCAGTTCGGGACTAGCGGGAGTTACGCAGTATTTT.

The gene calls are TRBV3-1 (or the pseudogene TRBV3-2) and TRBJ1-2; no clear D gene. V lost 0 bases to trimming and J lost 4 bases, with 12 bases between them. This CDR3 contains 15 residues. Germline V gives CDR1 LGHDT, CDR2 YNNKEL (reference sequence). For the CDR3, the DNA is TGTGCCAGCAGCCAAGATAGCGCCAGCCCCTATGGCTACACCTTC. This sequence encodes CASSQDSASPYGYTF.

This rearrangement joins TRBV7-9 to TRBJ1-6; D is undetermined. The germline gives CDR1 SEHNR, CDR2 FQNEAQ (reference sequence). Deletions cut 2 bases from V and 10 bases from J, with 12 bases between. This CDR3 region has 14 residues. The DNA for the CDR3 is TGTGCCAGCAGCTTATACGAGGGTCCCTCACCCCTCCACTTT. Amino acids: CASSLYEGPSPLHF.

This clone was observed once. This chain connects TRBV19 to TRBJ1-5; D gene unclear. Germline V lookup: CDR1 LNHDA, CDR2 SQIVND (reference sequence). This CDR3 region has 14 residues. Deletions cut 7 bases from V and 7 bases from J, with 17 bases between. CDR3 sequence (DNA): TGTGCCAGTACCTATAGCGGGCCCCCGCAGCCCCAGCATTTT. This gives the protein CASTYSGPPQPQHF.

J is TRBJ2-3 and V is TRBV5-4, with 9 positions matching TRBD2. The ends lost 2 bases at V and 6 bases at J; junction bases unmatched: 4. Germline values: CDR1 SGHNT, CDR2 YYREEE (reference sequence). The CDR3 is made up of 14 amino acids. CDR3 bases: TGTGCCAGCAGCTTTAGCGGGAGAGGGGATACGCAGTATTTT. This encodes CASSFSGRGDTQYF.

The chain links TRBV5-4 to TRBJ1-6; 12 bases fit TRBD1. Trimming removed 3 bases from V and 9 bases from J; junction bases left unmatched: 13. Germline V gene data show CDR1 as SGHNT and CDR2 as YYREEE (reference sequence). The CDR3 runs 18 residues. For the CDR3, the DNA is TGTGCCAGCAGCTCGGGACAGGGGGCGTATGAAATCGCTTCACCCCTCCACTTT. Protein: CASSSGQGAYEIASPLHF.

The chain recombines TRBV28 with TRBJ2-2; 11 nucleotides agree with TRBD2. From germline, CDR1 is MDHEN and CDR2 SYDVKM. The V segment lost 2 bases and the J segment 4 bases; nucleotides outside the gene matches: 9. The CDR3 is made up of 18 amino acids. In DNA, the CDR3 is TGTGCCAGCAGTTTAACTAGCGGGAGAAAATTAGGCACCGGGGAGCTGTTTTTT. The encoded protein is CASSLTSGRKLGTGELFF. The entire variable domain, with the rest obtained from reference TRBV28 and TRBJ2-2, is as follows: DVKVTQSSRYLVKRTGEKVFLECVQDMDHENMFWYRQDPGLGLRLIYFSYDVKMKEKGDIPEGYSVSREKKERFSLILESASTNQTSMYLCASSLTSGRKLGTGELFFGEGSRLTVL.